Shown below are 13 T cell receptor beta chains from a single sample sequenced in a study of blood T cell repertoires in COVID-19 (dated by TCRdb to between 2020 and 2021). To prepare the library, the immunoSEQ multiplex PCR assay was applied. TCRdb mirrors the immuneACCESS table, restricted to in-frame sequences. Some clones are absent from its copies; in checked studies, under half trace to an unresolved V gene, and the reason for the others is unknown. For this sample the table gives a few hundred thousand clones, of which about 87% were detected only once. The ten most abundant clones make up about 7% of the sample. The sequencing input was peripheral blood. Every receptor here comes from a woman aged 25-40 years who had recovered from COVID-19.

The rearrangement links TRBV19 to TRBJ2-1; possibly TRBD1 for D (6 bases). V lost 3 bases and J 3 bases, leaving 15 bases between the germline ends. Germline V CDR1 and CDR2: LNHDA, SQIVND (reference sequence). The CDR3 is 16 residues long. The CDR3 DNA reads as TGTGCCAGTAGTATGATCCTCGGGACAAGCTACAATGAGCAGTTCTTC. Translation gives CASSMILGTSYNEQFF.

The chain is built from TRBV19 and TRBJ1-2; 8 nucleotides align to TRBD1. V lost 10 bases to trimming and J lost 2 bases; unmatched junction nucleotides: 3. This CDR3 has 12 residues. Germline lookup yields CDR1 LNHDA and CDR2 SQIVND (reference sequence). CDR3: CATGQGNYGYTF. The CDR3 DNA reads TGTGCCACTGGACAGGGCAACTATGGCTACACCTTC.

The genes are TRBV28 and TRBJ1-2; TRBD1 is a possible D gene (6 bases). The CDR3 is 13 residues long. Germline V lookup: CDR1 MDHEN, CDR2 SYDVKM. Trimming removed 3 bases at V and 6 bases at J, with 11 bases between. CDR3 protein: CASSFRDTNGYTF. Here the CDR3 DNA reads TGTGCCAGCAGTTTTCGGGACACAAATGGCTACACCTTC.

The chain joins TRBV6-5 to TRBJ1-3; 8 nucleotides match TRBD1. The CDR3 runs to 15 residues. V gave up 6 bases and J gave up 7 bases; unmatched junction bases: 11. Germline V gene lookup returns CDR1 MNHEY and CDR2 SVGAGI. The CDR3 coding sequence is TGTGCCAGCAGCCATGGACAGGGTTCAAGGAACACCATATATTTT. Translating gives CASSHGQGSRNTIYF.

The chain combines TRBV7-3 with TRBJ2-1, with TRBD1 matching over 8 bases. J gave up 7 bases and V 0 bases, and 5 bases lay outside the gene matches. Germline V CDR1 and CDR2: SGHTA, FQGTGA. This CDR3 comprises 15 residues. The CDR3 DNA reads TGTGCCAGCAGCTTAACGGGACAGGTTAATAATGAGCAGTTCTTC. Protein sequence: CASSLTGQVNNEQFF. Using reference TRBV7-3 and TRBJ2-1 for the parts outside the CDR3, the full variable domain is GAGVSQTPSNKVTEKGKYVELRCDPISGHTALYWYRQSLGQGPEFLIYFQGTGAADDSGLPNDRFFAVRPEGSVSTLKIQRTERGDSAVYLCASSLTGQVNNEQFFGPGTRLTVL.

This clone occurred once. This chain links TRBV7-3 with TRBJ1-3; D unresolved. The V end was cut by 6 bases, the J end by 0 bases, with 12 bases between. CDR3 length: 15 residues. Germline-derived CDR1 and CDR2 are SGHTA and FQGTGA. CDR3 sequence: CASRDPAGSGNTIYF. The CDR3 coding sequence is TGTGCCAGCAGAGATCCCGCGGGCTCTGGAAACACCATATATTTT.

This chain links TRBV24-1 with TRBJ2-2; TRBD1 might be the D (5 bases). The ends were cut back, 3 bases at V and 5 bases at J, with 12 bases in the middle. Germline V CDR1 and CDR2: KGHDR, SFDVKD. This CDR3 is built from 15 residues. As DNA, the CDR3 is TGTGCCACCAGTGATGTGCAGGGTTATACCGGGGAGCTGTTTTTT. It translates to CATSDVQGYTGELFF.

The chain combines TRBV7-9 with TRBJ2-3, with 13 bases identical to TRBD2. The germline CDR1 and CDR2 sequences are SEHNR and FQNEAQ (reference sequence). J lost 0 bases, V lost 4 bases, and 10 bases had no gene match. The CDR3 has 19 amino acids. CDR3 protein: CASSSLGLAGAQSTDTQYF. CDR3 coding DNA: TGTGCCAGCAGCTCGCTTGGACTAGCGGGGGCCCAGAGCACAGATACGCAGTATTTT.

The CDR3 DNA follows: TGCGCCAGCAGCTTGGCCGGCAGGGCCACTGAAGCTTTCTTT. It encodes CASSLAGRATEAFF. The rearrangement uses TRBV5-1 and TRBJ1-1, with D maybe TRBD1 (5 bases). The germline gives CDR1 SGHRS, CDR2 YFSETQ. V lost 0 bases and J 4 bases, leaving 10 bases between the germline ends. This CDR3 comprises 14 residues.

The rearrangement links TRBV4-2 to TRBJ2-7; 7 bases agree with TRBD1. This CDR3 is 16 amino acids long. V was pared by 0 bases and J by 7 bases, with 12 bases of the junction left unmatched. Germline V gene lookup returns CDR1 LGHNA and CDR2 YNFKEQ. CDR3 in DNA: TGTGCCAGCAGCCAAGATTCGGGAAGGGGGCCTGGGGAGCAGTACTTC. It is translated as CASSQDSGRGPGEQYF.

For this clone: Distinct nucleotide sequences in the sample also encode this CDR3. The chain uses TRBV20-1 and TRBJ2-3; D remains unclear. CDR3 length: 11 residues. Germline assignment: CDR1 DFQATT and CDR2 SNEGSKA (reference sequence). The V end was cut by 1 base, the J end by 5 bases, with 4 bases between. The CDR3 here is CSARGRDTQYF. The CDR3 DNA reads as TGCAGTGCTAGAGGTCGAGATACGCAGTATTTT.

The chain couples TRBV29-1 to TRBJ2-5; TRBD1 matches 7 bases. The CDR3 loop spans 14 amino acids. The ends lost 5 bases at V and 5 bases at J; junction bases unmatched: 11. Looked up from germline, CDR1 is SQVTM and CDR2 is ANQGSEA. CDR3 protein: CSVLHRGGVETQYF. In DNA form, the CDR3 reads TGCAGCGTTCTCCACAGGGGTGGGGTGGAGACCCAGTACTTC.

This chain links TRBV2 with TRBJ1-5; 7 nucleotides match TRBD1. The CDR3 is made up of 13 amino acids. V was pared by 11 bases and J by 2 bases, with 6 bases of the junction left unmatched. Germline lookup yields CDR1 SNHLY and CDR2 FYNNEI. CDR3 sequence (DNA): TGTGCCTCTACAGGGGACGGCAATCAGCCCCAGCATTTT. Translating gives CASTGDGNQPQHF.